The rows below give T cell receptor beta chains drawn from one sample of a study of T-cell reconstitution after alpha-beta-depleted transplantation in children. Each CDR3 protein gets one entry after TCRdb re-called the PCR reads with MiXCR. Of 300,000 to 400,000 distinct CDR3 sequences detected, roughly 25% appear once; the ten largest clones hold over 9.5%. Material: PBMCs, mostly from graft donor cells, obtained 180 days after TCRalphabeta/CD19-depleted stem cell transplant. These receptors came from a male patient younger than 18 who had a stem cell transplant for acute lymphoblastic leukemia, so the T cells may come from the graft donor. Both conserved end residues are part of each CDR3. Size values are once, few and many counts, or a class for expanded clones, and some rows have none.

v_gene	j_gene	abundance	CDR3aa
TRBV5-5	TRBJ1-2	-	CASSLGLQGHGYGYTF
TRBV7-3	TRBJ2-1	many	CASSLTGRENNEQFF
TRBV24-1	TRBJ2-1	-	CATSEGGGSSYNEQFF
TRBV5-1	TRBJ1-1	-	CASSLLRTGNTEAFF
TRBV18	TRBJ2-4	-	CASSPPSKNIQYF
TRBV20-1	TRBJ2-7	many	CSARGPDRNYEQYF
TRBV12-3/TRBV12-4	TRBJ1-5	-	CASSFGSGNSNQPQHF
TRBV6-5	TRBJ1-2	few	CASSYGRRGAGGYTF
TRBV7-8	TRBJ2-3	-	CASSPRGLRPYSTDTQYF
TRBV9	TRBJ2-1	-	CASSVGGGSEQFF
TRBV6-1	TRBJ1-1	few	CASSQTGSTEAFF
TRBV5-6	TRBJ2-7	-	CASSNGDGRSYEQYF
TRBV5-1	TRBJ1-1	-	CASSLSPSPVAAFF
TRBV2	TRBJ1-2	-	CASSEARGSSYGYTF